What follows is one TCR beta chain and its context. Its target is unknown. Germline V CDR1 and CDR2: SNHLY, FYNNEI. CDR3 length equals 15 residues. The ends were cut back, 2 bases at V and 8 bases at J, with 15 bases in the middle. The sample originates from a study of graft-versus-host responses after intestinal transplantation. Study summary: Multivisceral, liver-intestinal, or isolated intestinal grafts were transplanted into recipients. Findings and caveats of the study: Marrow from the recipient contained GvH clones, some of which had appeared first in ileum or blood. Individuals who had graft-donor T cell macrochimerism had allografts that showed high graft-versus-host to host-versus-graft clonal ratios. Peak GvH clone levels in circulation were associated with early post-transplant HvG declines.

Assay: immunoSEQ multiplex PCR; the TCRdb copy retains only in-frame clones and omits some. The sample shows just under 100,000 clones, 75% to 95% of them seen only once. The rearrangement joins TRBV2 to TRBJ1-4; weak D call: TRBD1 (5 bases). The starting material was PBMCs, obtained about 460 days after intestinal transplant. This sequence was found in a human patient who received an intestinal transplant, so some T cells may come from the graft donor. The CDR3 is CASSEQGGLGEKLFF. CDR3 nucleotides: TGTGCCAGCAGTGAACAGGGAGGGCTTGGGGAAAAACTGTTTTTT.